This T cell receptor beta chain appears in the sequencing data of a study of T cell responses to AZD1222 COVID-19 vaccine. The protocol was immunoSEQ multiplex PCR, while the TCRdb copy is restricted to in-frame clones and leaves out a portion. This table holds around 95,000 clones, 88% found once. Notes on this clone: What it binds is unknown.

Points from the study as a whole: Donors, mostly white British, included more females; clonal diversity was possibly underestimated. Only six or seven AZD1222 recipients tested seropositive at baseline.

Germline CDR1 is DFQATT and CDR2 is SNEGSKA (reference sequence). Trimming removed 3 bases at V and 5 bases at J, with 7 bases between. The CDR3 runs to 11 residues. The J gene is TRBJ1-1, the V gene TRBV20-1; D ambiguous. The TCR was taken from an adult in good health. The specimen was peripheral blood, collected on day 0 of AZD1222 vaccination. CDR3 sequence (DNA): TGCAGTGCTAGTCAAGGAACTGAAGCTTTCTTT. It specifies CSASQGTEAFF.